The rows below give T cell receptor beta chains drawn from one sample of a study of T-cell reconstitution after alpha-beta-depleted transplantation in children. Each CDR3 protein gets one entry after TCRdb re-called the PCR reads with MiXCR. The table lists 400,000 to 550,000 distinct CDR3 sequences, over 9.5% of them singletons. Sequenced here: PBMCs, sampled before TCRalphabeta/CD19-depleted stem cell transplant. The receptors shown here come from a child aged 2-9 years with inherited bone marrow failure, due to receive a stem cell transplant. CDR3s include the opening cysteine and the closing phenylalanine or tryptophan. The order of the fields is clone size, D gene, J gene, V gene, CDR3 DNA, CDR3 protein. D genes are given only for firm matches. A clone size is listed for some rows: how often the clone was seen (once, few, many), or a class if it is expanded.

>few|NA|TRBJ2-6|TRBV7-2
TGTGCCAGCAGCTTAGAATCCATCTCTGGGGCCAACGTCCTGACTTTC
CASSLESISGANVLTF
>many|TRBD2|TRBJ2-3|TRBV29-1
TGCAGCGCCAGACTAGCGGGCCCAGATACGCAGTATTTT
CSARLAGPDTQYF
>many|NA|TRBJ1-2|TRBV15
TGTGCCACCAGCAGAGGGGGTCTTAGGCGCTATGGCTACACCTTC
CATSRGGLRRYGYTF
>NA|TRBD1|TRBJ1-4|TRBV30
TGTGCCTGGAGTCAGGACAGGCCTGAAAAACTGTTTTTT
CAWSQDRPEKLFF
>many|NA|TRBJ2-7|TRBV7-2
TGTGCCAGCAGCATTATTTCGGGACCCTACTTC
CASSIISGPYF
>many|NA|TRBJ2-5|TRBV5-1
TGCGCCAGCAGCTTGATGGGATCCGAGACCCAGTACTTC
CASSLMGSETQYF
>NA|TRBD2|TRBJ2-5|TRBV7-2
TGTGCCAGCAGGGTTTTCGGCGGGAGAAGCCAAGAGACCCCGTACTTC
CASRVFGGRSQETPYF
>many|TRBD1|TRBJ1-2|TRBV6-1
TGTGCCAGCAGTCGACCGGGACAGTCAATCTATGGCTACACCTTC
CASSRPGQSIYGYTF
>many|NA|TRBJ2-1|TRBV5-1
TGCGCCAGCAGTTTCGGGATCCATGAGCAGTTCTTC
CASSFGIHEQFF
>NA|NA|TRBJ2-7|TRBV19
TGTGCCAGTAGTATATTATTGAGCGCGGGCCCCTACAATGAGCAGTACTTC
CASSILLSAGPYNEQYF
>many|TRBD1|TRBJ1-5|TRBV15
TGTGCCACCAGCAGCCGGACAGGGGGCCCTAATCAGCCCCAGCATTTT
CATSSRTGGPNQPQHF
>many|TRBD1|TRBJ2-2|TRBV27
TGTGCCAGCAAACAGGGGTTCCCCGGGGAGCTGTTTTTT
CASKQGFPGELFF
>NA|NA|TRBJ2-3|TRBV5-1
TGCGCCAGCAGCTTGGTTATAGGGAGAGCCACAGATACGCAGTATTTT
CASSLVIGRATDTQYF
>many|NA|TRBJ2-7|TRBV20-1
TGCAGTGCTAGGCCGCGGTCCTCCTACGAGCAGTACTTC
CSARPRSSYEQYF
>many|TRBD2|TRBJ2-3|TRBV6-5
TGTGCCAGCGGGCGGGGGACAGATACGCAGTATTTT
CASGRGTDTQYF